Listed below are T cell receptor beta chains from one sample, sequenced in a study of blood T cell repertoires in COVID-19. Measured with immunoSEQ multiplex PCR; TCRdb has only the in-frame clones, and not every one. This table has roughly 250,000 clones, around 89% appearing once. The material sequenced was PBMCs or T cells enriched from blood (not recorded which). The receptors here all came from a man aged 40-50 years who had recovered from COVID-19. CDR3s include the opening cysteine and the closing phenylalanine or tryptophan. The order of the fields is J gene, D gene, V gene, clone size, CDR3 DNA, CDR3 protein. The D gene is left open where the match is weak. Expanded clones are given a class, and other clones once, few, many or no size at all.

TRBJ2-6 | NA | TRBV14 | NA | TGTGCCAGCAGCCGGGCCCGTGCAGGGTTTCTTGTGGCCAACGTCCTGACTTTC | CASSRARAGFLVANVLTF
TRBJ2-7 | TRBD1 | TRBV5-3 | NA | TGTGCCAGAAGCTTGGACAGGGGGCACGAGCAGTACTTC | CARSLDRGHEQYF
TRBJ1-5 | NA | TRBV3-1/TRBV3-2 | NA | TGTGCCAGCAGCCAGTATTTAGCCCAGCCCCAGCATTTT | CASSQYLAQPQHF
TRBJ1-1 | NA | TRBV6-2/TRBV6-3 | NA | TGTGCCAGCAGTTTACACTCACAGGGATCTGTTACTGAAGCTTTCTTT | CASSLHSQGSVTEAFF
TRBJ2-5 | NA | TRBV10-2 | NA | TGCGCCAGCAACCTTGGAGGGGAGGAGACCCAGTACTTC | CASNLGGEETQYF
TRBJ2-5 | NA | TRBV6-1 | NA | TGTGCCAGCAGTGAAGCGCGGAGTTTTCAGGAGACCCAGTACTTC | CASSEARSFQETQYF
TRBJ2-3 | TRBD1 | TRBV4-1 | NA | TGCGCCAGCAGCGCCCGGGACAGCAGCACAGATACGCAGTATTTT | CASSARDSSTDTQYF
TRBJ1-5 | NA | TRBV4-1 | NA | TGCGCCAGCAGCCAAGACTGGCATGGGAAACAGGCAACTTTTAATCAGCCCCAGCATTTT | CASSQDWHGKQATFNQPQHF
TRBJ1-1 | NA | TRBV7-9 | NA | TGCGTATCTAAACTCGGTGGTTTGAACACTGAAGCTTTCTTT | CVSKLGGLNTEAFF
TRBJ2-1 | NA | TRBV7-9 | NA | TGTGCCAGCAGCTATGAGGCGGGCAAATACAATGAGCAGTTCTTC | CASSYEAGKYNEQFF
TRBJ1-2 | NA | TRBV3-1/TRBV3-2 | NA | TGTGCCAGCAGCCGAGAGAGGTGGCCTAACTATGGCTACACCTTC | CASSRERWPNYGYTF
TRBJ2-5 | NA | TRBV4-2 | NA | TGTGCCAGCAGCCAAGTAAACGGAGAGGGGACCCAGTACTTC | CASSQVNGEGTQYF
TRBJ2-6 | NA | TRBV5-1 | NA | TGCGCCAGCAGCTCGAGCCTAGCCCCTGGGGCCAACGTCCTGACTTTC | CASSSSLAPGANVLTF
TRBJ1-2 | NA | TRBV5-1 | NA | TGCGCCAGCAGCTTGGAGGGGGTGACGGGCTACACCTTC | CASSLEGVTGYTF
TRBJ1-2 | TRBD1 | TRBV7-2 | NA | TGTGCCAGCAGCCCCATTACAGGGGACTATGGCTACACCTTC | CASSPITGDYGYTF
TRBJ1-1 | TRBD1 | TRBV15 | NA | TGTGCCACCAGCGAATCCCTCGGGACAGGGGGCGAAATGAACACTGAAGCTTTCTTT | CATSESLGTGGEMNTEAFF
TRBJ1-2 | TRBD1 | TRBV9 | few | TGTGCCAGCAGCGCGGACAGGCTCTATGGCTACACCTTC | CASSADRLYGYTF
TRBJ2-5 | TRBD2 | TRBV11-3 | NA | TGTGCCAGCAGCTCCCCTCAATTCTTCCCCGGGAGGGAGTTCGAGACCCAGTACTTC | CASSSPQFFPGREFETQYF
TRBJ2-7 | TRBD2 | TRBV7-2 | NA | TGTGCCAGCAGCTTAGTGTCTAGCGGGGGCCTCGACGAGCAGTACTTC | CASSLVSSGGLDEQYF
TRBJ2-1 | TRBD2 | TRBV7-9 | once | TGTGCCAGCAGTACAATAGCGGGCAGCTCCTACAATGAGCAGTTCTTC | CASSTIAGSSYNEQFF